The entry below gives a single T cell receptor beta chain sequence along with its context. Its specificity is unknown. The data derive from a study of shared clonotypes between healthy human individuals. Each sample came from a Caucasian adult donor living in Nashville, Tennessee. Study outcomes and limitations: A limitation of the genetic and exposure-history diversity represented arose from few donors.

Each subset's genomic DNA was shared equally among a number of immunoSEQ plates. Per the authors' pipeline: Filtering of immunoSEQ junctional sequences could not match full-length read filtering. Generated by immunoSEQ multiplex PCR, the TCRdb table keeps only in-frame clones and is missing some. The V and J calls and clone size are taken from that table; D and trimming were inferred from the DNA. The table includes fewer than 600,000 clones, roughly four fifths detected once. This CDR3 spans 13 amino acids. CDR1 is SGHAT and CDR2 is FQDESV in the germline V gene (reference sequence). The V and J ends lost 5 bases and 9 bases respectively, with 13 bases between them.

This clonotype was sampled from a woman aged 35 to 49 in good health. Some clones in this sample may be carry-over from other donors' samples. The J gene is TRBJ2-2, the V gene TRBV11-1; D is ambiguous. Sequenced input: PBMCs. This chain's CDR3 is CASSAAMERELFF. CDR3 nucleotide sequence: TGTGCCAGCAGCGCGGCGATGGAGCGGGAGCTGTTTTTT.